This T cell receptor (beta chain) was identified during a study of shared clonotypes between healthy human individuals. Turning to the study itself: CD8 memory received one plate per donor, CD8 naive two, CD4 memory three and CD4 naive three.

Study findings and constraints: The study sampled only blood, and tissue repertoires likely differ. Naive CD4 clonotypes were shared across a few donors at 4.5% to 6%.

The assay was immunoSEQ multiplex PCR, and TCRdb's table has in-frame clones only and misses some. The profile covers a few million clones, with 90% to 95% appearing a single time and around 1.7% taken by the ten largest. Naive CD8 populations comprised CD45RO-negative cells positively selected for CCR7, excluding terminally differentiated effector memory CD45RA+ cells. Note on this clone: Its antigen is not identified.

Sequencing was done on a sample of naive CD8+ T cells from PBMCs. This receptor was identified in a man younger than 30 in good health. Some clones in this sample may be carry-over from other donors' samples.

The CDR3 reads CASSMASGSTYEQYF. For the CDR3, the DNA is TGTGCCAGTAGTATGGCTAGCGGGAGTACCTACGAGCAGTACTTC. This rearrangement joins TRBV19 to TRBJ2-7; 10 bases map to TRBD2. The CDR3 has 15 amino acids. V gave up 3 bases and J gave up 2 bases; unmatched junction bases: 4. Germline-derived CDR1 and CDR2 are LNHDA and SQIVND (reference sequence).